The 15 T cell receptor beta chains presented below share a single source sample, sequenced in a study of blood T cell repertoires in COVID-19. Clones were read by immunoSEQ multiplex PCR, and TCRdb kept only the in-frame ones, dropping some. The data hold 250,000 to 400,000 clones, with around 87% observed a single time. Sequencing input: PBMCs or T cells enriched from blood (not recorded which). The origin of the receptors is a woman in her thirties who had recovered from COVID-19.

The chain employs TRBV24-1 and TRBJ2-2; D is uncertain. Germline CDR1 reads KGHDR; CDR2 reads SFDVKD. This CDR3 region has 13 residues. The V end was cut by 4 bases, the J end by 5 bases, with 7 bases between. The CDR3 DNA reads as TGTGCCACCAGTGACCCCGTTACCGGGGAGCTGTTTTTT. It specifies CATSDPVTGELFF.

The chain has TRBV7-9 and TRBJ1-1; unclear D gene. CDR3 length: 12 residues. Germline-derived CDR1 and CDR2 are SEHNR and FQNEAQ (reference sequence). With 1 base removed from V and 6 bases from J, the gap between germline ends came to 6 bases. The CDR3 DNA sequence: TGTGCCAGCAGCTTAGGTGCGGCTGAAGCTTTCTTT. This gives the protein CASSLGAAEAFF.

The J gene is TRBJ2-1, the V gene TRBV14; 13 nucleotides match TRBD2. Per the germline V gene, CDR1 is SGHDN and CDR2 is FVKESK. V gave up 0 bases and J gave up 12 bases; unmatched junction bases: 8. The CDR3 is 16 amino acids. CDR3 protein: CASSQELAGGREGQFF. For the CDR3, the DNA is TGTGCCAGCAGCCAAGAACTAGCGGGGGGGCGCGAGGGGCAGTTCTTC.

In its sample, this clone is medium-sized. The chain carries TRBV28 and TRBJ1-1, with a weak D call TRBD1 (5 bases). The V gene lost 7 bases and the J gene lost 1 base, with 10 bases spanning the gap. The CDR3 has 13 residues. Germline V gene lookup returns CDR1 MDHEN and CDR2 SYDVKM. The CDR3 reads CASIPDTNTEAFF. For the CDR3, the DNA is TGTGCCAGCATCCCGGACACGAACACTGAAGCTTTCTTT.

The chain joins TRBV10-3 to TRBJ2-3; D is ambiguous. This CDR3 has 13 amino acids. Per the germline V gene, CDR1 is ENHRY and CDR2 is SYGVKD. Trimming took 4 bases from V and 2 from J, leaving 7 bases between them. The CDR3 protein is CAISGRDTDTQYF. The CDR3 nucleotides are TGTGCCATCAGTGGAAGAGACACAGATACGCAGTATTTT.

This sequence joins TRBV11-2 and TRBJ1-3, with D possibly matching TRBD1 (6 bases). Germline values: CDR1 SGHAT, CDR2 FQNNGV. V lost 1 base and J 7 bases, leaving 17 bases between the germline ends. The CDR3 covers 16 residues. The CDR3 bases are TGTGCCAGCAGCTTAGCACAGGGTATCGGTGCTAACACCATATATTTT. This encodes CASSLAQGIGANTIYF.

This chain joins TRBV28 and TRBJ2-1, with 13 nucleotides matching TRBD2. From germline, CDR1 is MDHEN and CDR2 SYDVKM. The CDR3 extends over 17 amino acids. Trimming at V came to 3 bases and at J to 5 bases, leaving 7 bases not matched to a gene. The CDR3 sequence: CASSLTGTSGADNEQFF. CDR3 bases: TGTGCCAGCAGTTTGACCGGGACTAGCGGGGCTGACAATGAGCAGTTCTTC.

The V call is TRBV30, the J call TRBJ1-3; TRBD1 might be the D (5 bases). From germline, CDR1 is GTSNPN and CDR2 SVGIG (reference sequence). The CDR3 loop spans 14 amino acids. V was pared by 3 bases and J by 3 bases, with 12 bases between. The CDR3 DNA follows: TGTGCCTGGAGGTTTAAGGGGCGTGGAAACACCATATATTTT. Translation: CAWRFKGRGNTIYF.

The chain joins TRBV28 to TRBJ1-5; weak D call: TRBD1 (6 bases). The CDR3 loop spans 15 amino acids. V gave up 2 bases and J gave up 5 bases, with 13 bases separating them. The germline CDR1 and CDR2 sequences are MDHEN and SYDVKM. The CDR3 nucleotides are TGTGCCAGCAGTTTAGCGGGGGCCTGGCATCAGCCCCAGCATTTT. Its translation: CASSLAGAWHQPQHF.

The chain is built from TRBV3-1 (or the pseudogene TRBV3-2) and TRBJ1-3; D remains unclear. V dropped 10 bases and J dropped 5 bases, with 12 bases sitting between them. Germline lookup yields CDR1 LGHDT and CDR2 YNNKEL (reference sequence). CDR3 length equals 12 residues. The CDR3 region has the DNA TGTGCCACCGCGAGCCCCAGAAACACCATATATTTT. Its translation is CATASPRNTIYF.

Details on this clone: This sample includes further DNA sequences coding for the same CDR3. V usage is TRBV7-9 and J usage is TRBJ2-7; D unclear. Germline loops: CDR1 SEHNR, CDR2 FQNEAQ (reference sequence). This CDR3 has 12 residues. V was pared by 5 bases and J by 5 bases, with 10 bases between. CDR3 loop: CASSLVADEQYF. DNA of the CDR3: TGTGCCAGCAGCCTAGTCGCAGACGAGCAGTACTTC.

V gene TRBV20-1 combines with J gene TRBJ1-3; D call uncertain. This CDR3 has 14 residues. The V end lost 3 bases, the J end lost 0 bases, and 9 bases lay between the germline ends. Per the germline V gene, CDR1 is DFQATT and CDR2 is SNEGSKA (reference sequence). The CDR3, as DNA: TGCAGTGCTAGTTCGGGTCACTCTGGAAACACCATATATTTT. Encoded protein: CSASSGHSGNTIYF.

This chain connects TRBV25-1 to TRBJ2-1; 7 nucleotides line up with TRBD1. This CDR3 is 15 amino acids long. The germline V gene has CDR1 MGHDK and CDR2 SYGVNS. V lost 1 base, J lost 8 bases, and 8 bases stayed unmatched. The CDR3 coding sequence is TGTGCCAGCAGTGAATTGGGCGACAGGGCGCATGAGCAGTTCTTC. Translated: CASSELGDRAHEQFF. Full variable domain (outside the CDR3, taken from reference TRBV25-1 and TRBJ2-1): EADIYQTPRYLVIGTGKKITLECSQTMGHDKMYWYQQDPGMELHLIHYSYGVNSTEKGDLSSESTVSRIRTEHFPLTLESARPSHTSQYLCASSELGDRAHEQFFGPGTRLTVL.

CDR3 nucleotide sequence: TGTGCCAGCAGCGTGCCGGGGGCAGATACGCAGTATTTT. Translated, it gives CASSVPGADTQYF. The chain has TRBV28 and TRBJ2-3, with a tentative D call TRBD2 (6 bases). The CDR3 runs to 13 residues. V lost 6 bases and J 4 bases, leaving 11 bases between the germline ends. Germline values: CDR1 MDHEN, CDR2 SYDVKM.

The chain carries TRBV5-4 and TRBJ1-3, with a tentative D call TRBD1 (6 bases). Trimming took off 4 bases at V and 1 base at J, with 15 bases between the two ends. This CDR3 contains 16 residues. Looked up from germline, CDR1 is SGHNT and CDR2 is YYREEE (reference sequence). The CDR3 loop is CASSTLKQGSGNTIYF. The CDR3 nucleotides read TGTGCCAGCAGCACCCTAAAACAGGGTTCTGGAAACACCATATATTTT.